Presented here are 14 T cell receptor beta chains from one specimen sequenced in a study of shared clonotypes between healthy human individuals. Libraries were prepared by immunoSEQ multiplex PCR; TCRdb keeps only in-frame clonotypes and omits some of them. The sample has some 2,000,000 clones, approximately 95% seen once. Naive CD8 cells were CD45RO-negative, positively selected for CCR7, excluding terminally differentiated effector memory CD45RA+ cells. The sequenced sample consisted of naive CD8+ T cells sorted from blood. Receptors originate from a young man in good health.

Concerning this clone: The junction and the germline gene differ at one end; a read error may be behind it. The J gene is TRBJ2-7, the V gene TRBV6-6, with D possibly matching TRBD2 (5 bases). Germline values: CDR1 MNHNY, CDR2 SVGAGI (reference sequence). The CDR3 extends over 13 amino acids. The chain's CDR3 is CAISEGSSYEQYF. The CDR3 DNA is TGTGCCATCAGTGAGGGCAGCTCCTACGAGCAGTACTTC.

The rearrangement links TRBV13 to TRBJ2-3; D not certain. This CDR3 comprises 15 residues. CDR1 and CDR2 from the germline V gene are PRHDT and FYEKMQ (reference sequence). Trimming took 0 bases from V and 2 from J, leaving 9 bases between them. As DNA, the CDR3 is TGTGCCAGCAGCTTAGGCGGCGCTTACACAGATACGCAGTATTTT. Protein: CASSLGGAYTDTQYF.

The chain combines TRBV9 with TRBJ2-7; 7 nucleotides match TRBD2. V lost 0 bases to trimming and J lost 0 bases; unmatched junction nucleotides: 6. Germline V gene data show CDR1 as SGDLS and CDR2 as YYNGEE. The length of the CDR3 is 16 residues. The CDR3: CASSVEAGEASYEQYF. For the CDR3, the DNA is TGTGCCAGCAGCGTAGAGGCGGGAGAAGCCTCCTACGAGCAGTACTTC.

This sequence joins TRBV7-2 and TRBJ1-1; TRBD1 matches 12 bases. This CDR3 contains 16 residues. V shed 3 bases and J 4 bases; nucleotides not matched to a gene: 6. Germline V CDR1 and CDR2: SGHTA, FQGNSA. The CDR3 sequence: CASSFWDRGRFTEAFF. DNA of the CDR3: TGTGCCAGCAGCTTCTGGGACAGGGGGCGGTTCACTGAAGCTTTCTTT.

The chain carries TRBV13 and TRBJ2-7; 9 positions agree with TRBD1. The CDR3 has 14 amino acids. Germline CDR1 is PRHDT and CDR2 is FYEKMQ (reference sequence). V was clipped by 3 bases and J by 2 bases; unmatched bases: 2. This CDR3 reads CASSLWDRAYEQYF. The CDR3 DNA is TGTGCCAGCAGCTTGTGGGACAGGGCCTACGAGCAGTACTTC.

J is TRBJ1-1 and V is TRBV5-4; D not certain. Trimming left V 2 bases short and J 0 bases short, with 8 bases between. The CDR3 has 14 amino acids. Per germline, CDR1 SGHNT and CDR2 YYREEE (reference sequence). CDR3 DNA: TGTGCCAGCAGCTTCGGACGCTTGAACACTGAAGCTTTCTTT. This sequence encodes CASSFGRLNTEAFF.

The chain carries TRBV11-2 and TRBJ2-1; 7 bases fit TRBD2. Trimming cost V 0 bases and J 4 bases; bases outside gene matches: 6. The CDR3 is made up of 16 amino acids. Germline values: CDR1 SGHAT, CDR2 FQNNGV. The CDR3 protein is CASSLDPLAEYNEQFF. CDR3 DNA: TGTGCCAGCAGCTTAGACCCGCTAGCGGAATACAATGAGCAGTTCTTC.

This chain links TRBV11-2 with TRBJ2-3, with a weak D call TRBD1 (7 bases). The ends were cut back, 5 bases at V and 0 bases at J, with 21 bases in the middle. The CDR3 loop spans 18 amino acids. CDR1 and CDR2 from the germline V gene are SGHAT and FQNNGV. The chain's CDR3 is CASSLGQTWGGSTDTQYF. In DNA form, the CDR3 reads TGTGCCAGCAGCCTGGGACAGACATGGGGAGGTAGCACAGATACGCAGTATTTT.

V and J are TRBV2 and TRBJ1-5; no clear D. The CDR3 extends over 14 amino acids. V was clipped by 3 bases and J by 5 bases, with 11 bases between them. Germline V CDR1 and CDR2: SNHLY, FYNNEI. The CDR3 reads CASSDFLGDQPQHF. CDR3 sequence (DNA): TGTGCCAGCAGTGATTTTTTAGGTGATCAGCCCCAGCATTTT.

This chain connects TRBV2 to TRBJ2-7; 8 positions match TRBD1. Looked up from germline, CDR1 is SNHLY and CDR2 is FYNNEI. V was clipped by 7 bases and J by 5 bases; unmatched bases: 4. The CDR3 contains 12 residues. CDR3 amino acids: CASTTGAHEQYF. CDR3 sequence (DNA): TGTGCCAGCACGACAGGGGCCCACGAGCAGTACTTC. The entire variable domain, with the rest obtained from reference TRBV2 and TRBJ2-7, is as follows: EPEVTQTPSHQVTQMGQEVILRCVPISNHLYFYWYRQILGQKVEFLVSFYNNEISEKSEIFDDQFSVERPDGSNFTLKIRSTKLEDSAMYFCASTTGAHEQYFGPGTRLTVT.

This sequence joins TRBV29-1 and TRBJ2-3; D may match TRBD1 or TRBD2 (5 bases each). This CDR3 comprises 13 residues. Germline lookup yields CDR1 SQVTM and CDR2 ANQGSEA. Trimming left V 3 bases short and J 0 bases short, with 7 bases between. The CDR3 region is CSVDRDSTDTQYF. CDR3 DNA: TGCAGCGTTGATAGGGACAGCACAGATACGCAGTATTTT.

V usage is TRBV4-1 and J usage is TRBJ1-6; tentative D call: TRBD1 (5 bases). The V and J ends lost 5 bases and 8 bases respectively, with 16 bases between them. This CDR3 spans 15 amino acids. Germline lookup yields CDR1 MGHRA and CDR2 YSYEKL. DNA for the CDR3: TGCGCCAGCAGCTACCTATCCCAGGGAGATTCACCCCTCCACTTT. Its translation: CASSYLSQGDSPLHF.

This rearrangement joins TRBV13 to TRBJ2-7; 9 nucleotides match TRBD1. The germline V gene encodes CDR1 PRHDT and CDR2 FYEKMQ (reference sequence). The CDR3 is 16 residues long. V trimming: 0 bases; J trimming: 4 bases; junction bases outside the gene matches: 7. Written as DNA, the CDR3 is TGTGCCAGCAGCTTAGGGCCCGGGACAGGGTGGTACGAGCAGTACTTC. Translated: CASSLGPGTGWYEQYF.

This rearrangement joins TRBV6-1 to TRBJ1-3, with no clear D. CDR1 and CDR2 from the germline V gene are MNHNS and SASEGT. Trimming left V 1 base short and J 0 bases short, with 7 bases between. CDR3 length: 15 amino acids. CDR3 DNA sequence: TGTGCCAGCAGTGAAGAGATCAGCTCTGGAAACACCATATATTTT. Protein sequence: CASSEEISSGNTIYF.